These 10 T cell receptor beta chains were sequenced from one sample in a study of cytomegalovirus exposure and HLA in healthy donors. The protocol was immunoSEQ multiplex PCR, while the TCRdb copy is restricted to in-frame clones and leaves out a portion. The table lists 150,000 or so clones, 80% to 90% of them singletons. The sample taken for sequencing was PBMCs. The receptors were gathered from a woman aged 25 to 45 in good health and CMV-seropositive.

The gene calls are TRBV5-1 and TRBJ2-5, with D possibly matching TRBD2 (7 bases). CDR1 and CDR2 from the germline V gene are SGHRS and YFSETQ. The CDR3 has 15 residues. V dropped 3 bases and J dropped 5 bases, with 17 bases sitting between them. This chain's CDR3 is CASSWGGGAEETQYF. DNA for the CDR3: TGCGCCAGCAGCTGGGGCGGGGGCGCCGAGGAGACCCAGTACTTC.

The rearrangement links TRBV5-1 to TRBJ2-3; the D gene is possibly TRBD2 (6 bases). Trimming pared 1 base from V and 2 bases from J, leaving 14 bases between. Germline assignment: CDR1 SGHRS and CDR2 YFSETQ. This CDR3 comprises 16 residues. CDR3 loop: CASSLRLVHHTDTQYF. The CDR3 region has the DNA TGCGCCAGCAGCTTGAGACTAGTTCACCACACAGATACGCAGTATTTT.

The chain joins TRBV27 to TRBJ1-6; D is uncertain. The CDR3 runs to 17 residues. Germline V gene sequence: CDR1 MNHEY, CDR2 SMNVEV (reference sequence). V dropped 0 bases and J dropped 9 bases, with 18 bases sitting between them. The CDR3 coding sequence is TGTGCCAGCAGTTTATCGTGGGGAGGCCTAAAGGTTTCACCCCTCCACTTT. This gives the protein CASSLSWGGLKVSPLHF.

This rearrangement joins TRBV2 to TRBJ1-1; D is undetermined. In germline, CDR1 is SNHLY, CDR2 FYNNEI. The CDR3 contains 11 residues. Trimming cost V 7 bases and J 1 base, with 4 bases left between them. CDR3 in amino acids: CASMRNTEAFF. CDR3 in DNA: TGTGCCAGCATGCGGAACACTGAAGCTTTCTTT. Full variable domain (outside the CDR3, taken from reference TRBV2 and TRBJ1-1): EPEVTQTPSHQVTQMGQEVILRCVPISNHLYFYWYRQILGQKVEFLVSFYNNEISEKSEIFDDQFSVERPDGSNFTLKIRSTKLEDSAMYFCASMRNTEAFFGQGTRLTVV.

The rearrangement uses TRBV4-1 and TRBJ1-5; 10 nucleotides match TRBD1. V was pared by 1 base and J by 8 bases, with 11 bases of the junction left unmatched. The germline V gene encodes CDR1 MGHRA and CDR2 YSYEKL. The CDR3 length is 17 residues. CDR3 residues: CASSQGPGTGASKPQHF. The CDR3 DNA is TGCGCCAGCAGCCAAGGACCTGGGACAGGGGCCAGCAAGCCCCAGCATTTT.

The chain employs TRBV27 and TRBJ1-4; 9 nucleotides match TRBD1. V was pared by 3 bases and J by 10 bases, with 12 bases of the junction left unmatched. CDR1 is MNHEY and CDR2 is SMNVEV in the germline V gene (reference sequence). The CDR3 extends over 16 amino acids. CDR3 nucleotide sequence: TGTGCCAGCAGTTTGCGGGCGGGACAGGGCTTATCAAAACTGTTTTTT. The encoded protein is CASSLRAGQGLSKLFF.

V and J are TRBV29-1 and TRBJ2-3, with D uncertain. The V gene lost 4 bases and the J gene lost 2 bases, with 4 bases spanning the gap. The CDR3 totals 11 residues. Germline V gene lookup returns CDR1 SQVTM and CDR2 ANQGSEA. CDR3 in amino acids: CSVVSTDTQYF. The CDR3 coding sequence is TGCAGCGTTGTATCCACAGATACGCAGTATTTT.

This clone is a singleton in its sample. The chain has TRBV29-1 and TRBJ1-1; no firm D call. Trimming left V 4 bases short and J 2 bases short, with 11 bases between. CDR3 size: 13 residues. Per the germline V gene, CDR1 is SQVTM and CDR2 is ANQGSEA. The CDR3 loop is CSVVGRSNTEAFF. For the CDR3, the DNA is TGCAGCGTTGTGGGGAGGTCCAACACTGAAGCTTTCTTT.

The chain couples TRBV5-4 to TRBJ2-3; D may be TRBD1 (6 bases). This CDR3 contains 15 residues. V lost 1 base to trimming and J lost 4 bases, with 13 bases between them. Germline loops: CDR1 SGHNT, CDR2 YYREEE (reference sequence). The CDR3 coding sequence is TGTGCCAGCAGCTTGACAGGGTTCGGTGCAGATACGCAGTATTTT. Translation: CASSLTGFGADTQYF. Combining the CDR3 with reference TRBV5-4 and TRBJ2-3 gives the whole variable domain ETGVTQSPTHLIKTRGQQVTLRCSSQSGHNTVSWYQQALGQGPQFIFQYYREEENGRGNFPPRFSGLQFPNYSSELNVNALELDDSALYLCASSLTGFGADTQYFGPGTRLTVL.

V usage is TRBV27 and J usage is TRBJ2-1, with 13 positions matching TRBD2. Germline trimming cut 7 bases from V and 0 bases from J; bases unmatched to any gene: 9. This CDR3 region has 18 residues. From germline, CDR1 is MNHEY and CDR2 SMNVEV (reference sequence). CDR3 sequence: CASIRTSGGLSSYNEQFF. For the CDR3, the DNA is TGTGCCAGCATTCGGACTAGCGGGGGACTAAGCTCCTACAATGAGCAGTTCTTC.